What follows are 7 T cell receptor beta chains derived from one specimen sequenced in a study of a mutant IDH1 vaccine in newly diagnosed glioma. Time point here: week 23, last vaccination. Doses comprised 300 ug of mutant IDH1 20-mer peptide each, plus topical imiquimod. Some clones are missing from TCRdb's copy, which holds only in-frame ones; the method was immunoSEQ multiplex PCR. The sample gives around 85,000 clones, 85% of which show up once; over 2% is in the top ten. The antigens these receptors bind are not known. The source was PBMCs, collected from a glioma patient whose treatment included an IDH1 peptide vaccine. Receptor source: a man aged 25-45 years with glioma. Some clones in this sample may be carry-over from other donors' samples.

This chain connects TRBV5-4 to TRBJ2-3; D possibly corresponds to TRBD2 (6 bases). V gave up 0 bases and J gave up 1 base, with 9 bases separating them. The CDR3 length is 15 residues. Germline CDR1 is SGHNT and CDR2 is YYREEE (reference sequence). As DNA, the CDR3 is TGTGCCAGCAGCTTGGTGGGGGGTGGCACAGATACGCAGTATTTT. This codes for CASSLVGGGTDTQYF. Full variable domain (outside the CDR3, taken from reference TRBV5-4 and TRBJ2-3): ETGVTQSPTHLIKTRGQQVTLRCSSQSGHNTVSWYQQALGQGPQFIFQYYREEENGRGNFPPRFSGLQFPNYSSELNVNALELDDSALYLCASSLVGGGTDTQYFGPGTRLTVL.

The chain links TRBV7-2 to TRBJ2-1; D may correspond to TRBD1 or TRBD2 (6 bases each). CDR3 length: 15 amino acids. The germline V gene encodes CDR1 SGHTA and CDR2 FQGNSA. V lost 0 bases, J lost 3 bases, and 9 bases lay in between. CDR3 bases: TGTGCCAGCAGCTTAGCGGGGGGCCTCTACAATGAGCAGTTCTTC. This encodes CASSLAGGLYNEQFF.

This chain joins TRBV2 and TRBJ2-7, with D unclear. The CDR3 runs 11 residues. Between the trimmed V and J ends, which lost 8 bases and 6 bases, there was a span of 11 bases. The germline V gene encodes CDR1 SNHLY and CDR2 FYNNEI. The CDR3 DNA is TGTGCCAGCCATTACGGGTCCGAGCAGTACTTC. Translating gives CASHYGSEQYF.

The J gene is TRBJ2-5, the V gene TRBV9; 7 bases map to TRBD1. V shed 4 bases, J shed 5 bases, and the junction held 8 bases outside the gene matches. CDR1 and CDR2 from the germline V gene are SGDLS and YYNGEE. The CDR3 consists of 14 residues. CDR3 coding DNA: TGTGCCAGCAGCCTAACAGGGGCAAGGGAGACCCAGTACTTC. This encodes CASSLTGARETQYF.

This chain links TRBV5-8 with TRBJ2-2; D is ambiguous. This CDR3 spans 15 amino acids. The V end was cut by 4 bases, the J end by 0 bases, with 10 bases between. Germline-derived CDR1 and CDR2 are SGHTS and YDEGEE. The CDR3 sequence: CASSQTAPNTGELFF. As DNA, the CDR3 is TGTGCCAGCAGCCAAACAGCCCCGAACACCGGGGAGCTGTTTTTT. Full variable domain (rest looked up from reference TRBV5-8 and TRBJ2-2): EAGVTQSPTHLIKTRGQQATLRCSPISGHTSVYWYQQALGLGLQFLLWYDEGEERNRGNFPPRFSGRQFPNYSSELNVNALELEDSALYLCASSQTAPNTGELFFGEGSRLTVL.

The chain carries TRBV20-1 and TRBJ2-5; the D is unclear. CDR3 length equals 11 residues. V lost 5 bases and J lost 5, with 9 bases in between. The V gene's germline CDR1 is DFQATT and CDR2 SNEGSKA (reference sequence). The DNA of the CDR3 is TGCAGTGCTTTCAAAGCGGAGACCCAGTACTTC. It codes for CSAFKAETQYF.

V is TRBV7-8 and J is TRBJ1-6; the D is unclear. Germline CDR1 is SGHVS and CDR2 is FQNEAQ. Between the trimmed V and J ends, which lost 1 base and 6 bases, there was a span of 4 bases. The CDR3 has 13 residues. The CDR3 DNA reads as TGTGCCAGCAGCTTAGGGGGTAATTCACCCCTCCACTTT. Translated, it gives CASSLGGNSPLHF.